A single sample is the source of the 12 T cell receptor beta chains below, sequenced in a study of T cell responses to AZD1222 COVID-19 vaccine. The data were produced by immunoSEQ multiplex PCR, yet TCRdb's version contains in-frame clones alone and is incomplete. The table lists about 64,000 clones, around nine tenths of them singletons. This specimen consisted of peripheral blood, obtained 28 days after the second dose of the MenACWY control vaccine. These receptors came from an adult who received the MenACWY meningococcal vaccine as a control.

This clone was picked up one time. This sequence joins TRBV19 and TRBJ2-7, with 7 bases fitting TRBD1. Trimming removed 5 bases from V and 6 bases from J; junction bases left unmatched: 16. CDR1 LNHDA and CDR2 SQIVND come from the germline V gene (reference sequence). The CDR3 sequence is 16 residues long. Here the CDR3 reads CASSPPRQGSVREQYF. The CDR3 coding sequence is TGTGCCAGTAGTCCCCCCCGACAGGGATCAGTACGCGAGCAGTACTTC.

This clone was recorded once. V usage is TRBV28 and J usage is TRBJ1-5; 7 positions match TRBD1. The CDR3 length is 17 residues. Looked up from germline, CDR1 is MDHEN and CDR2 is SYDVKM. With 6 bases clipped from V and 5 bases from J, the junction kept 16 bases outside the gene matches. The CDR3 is CASSLVGRRQGHQPQHF. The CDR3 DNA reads TGTGCCAGCAGCTTAGTGGGCCGCAGACAGGGCCATCAGCCCCAGCATTTT.

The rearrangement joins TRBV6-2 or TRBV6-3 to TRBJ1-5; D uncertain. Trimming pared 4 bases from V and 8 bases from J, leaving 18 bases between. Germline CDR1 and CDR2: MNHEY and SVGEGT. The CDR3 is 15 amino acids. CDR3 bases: TGTGCCAGCAGTTCCATCCCCCTCCCCGGGGAGCCCCAGCATTTT. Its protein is CASSSIPLPGEPQHF.

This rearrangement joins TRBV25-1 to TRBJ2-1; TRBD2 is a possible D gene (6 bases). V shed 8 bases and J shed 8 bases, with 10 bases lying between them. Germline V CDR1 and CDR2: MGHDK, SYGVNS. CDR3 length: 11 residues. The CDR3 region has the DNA TGTGCCAGCTTTGGAGGGGATGAGCAGTTCTTC. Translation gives CASFGGDEQFF.

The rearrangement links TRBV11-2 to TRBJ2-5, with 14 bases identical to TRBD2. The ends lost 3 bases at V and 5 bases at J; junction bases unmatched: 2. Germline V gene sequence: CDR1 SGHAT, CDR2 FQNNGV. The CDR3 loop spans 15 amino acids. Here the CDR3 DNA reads TGTGCCAGCAGCTTCAGACTAGCGGGAGGGGAGACCCAGTACTTC. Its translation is CASSFRLAGGETQYF. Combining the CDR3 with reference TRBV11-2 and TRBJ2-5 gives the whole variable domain EAGVAQSPRYKIIEKRQSVAFWCNPISGHATLYWYQQILGQGPKLLIQFQNNGVVDDSQLPKDRFSAERLKGVDSTLKIQPAKLEDSAVYLCASSFRLAGGETQYFGPGTRLLVL.

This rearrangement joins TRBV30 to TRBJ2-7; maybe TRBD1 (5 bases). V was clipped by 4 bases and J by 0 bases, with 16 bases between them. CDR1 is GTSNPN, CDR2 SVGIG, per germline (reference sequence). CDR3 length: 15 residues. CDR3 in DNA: TGTGCCTGGAAGCTCTCATGGGGCAGCTCCTACGAGCAGTACTTC. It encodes CAWKLSWGSSYEQYF. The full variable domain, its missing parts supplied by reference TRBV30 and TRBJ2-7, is SQTIHQWPATLVQPVGSPLSLECTVEGTSNPNLYWYRQAAGRGLQLLFYSVGIGQISSEVPQNLSASRPQDRQFILSSKKLLLSDSGFYLCAWKLSWGSSYEQYFGPGTRLTVT.

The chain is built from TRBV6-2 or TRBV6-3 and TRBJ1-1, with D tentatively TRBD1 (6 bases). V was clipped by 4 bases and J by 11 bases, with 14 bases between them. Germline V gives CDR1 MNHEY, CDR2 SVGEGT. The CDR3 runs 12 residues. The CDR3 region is CASSSSGDLAFF. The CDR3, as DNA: TGTGCCAGCAGTTCCTCAGGGGATTTGGCTTTCTTT.

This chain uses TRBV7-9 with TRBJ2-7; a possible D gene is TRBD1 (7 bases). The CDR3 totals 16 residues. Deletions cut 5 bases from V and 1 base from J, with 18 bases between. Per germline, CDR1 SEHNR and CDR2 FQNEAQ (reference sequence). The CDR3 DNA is TGTGCCAGCAGCGCGGGACAGCGGGCCACTTCCTACGAGCAGTACTTC. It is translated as CASSAGQRATSYEQYF.

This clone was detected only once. The CDR3 DNA reads TGTGCCAGCAGCCAAGAAAGCCCCGAGCAGTACTTC. It is translated as CASSQESPEQYF. The chain links TRBV11-2 to TRBJ2-7; no firm D call. The CDR3 consists of 12 residues. Deletions cut 5 bases from V and 6 bases from J, with 11 bases between. CDR1 is SGHAT, CDR2 FQNNGV, per germline.

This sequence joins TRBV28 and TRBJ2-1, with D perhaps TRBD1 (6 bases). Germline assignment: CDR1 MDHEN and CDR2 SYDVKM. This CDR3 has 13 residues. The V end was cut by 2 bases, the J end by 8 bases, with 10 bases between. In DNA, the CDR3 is TGTGCCAGCAGTTTAGGACAGATCGATGAGCAGTTCTTC. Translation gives CASSLGQIDEQFF.

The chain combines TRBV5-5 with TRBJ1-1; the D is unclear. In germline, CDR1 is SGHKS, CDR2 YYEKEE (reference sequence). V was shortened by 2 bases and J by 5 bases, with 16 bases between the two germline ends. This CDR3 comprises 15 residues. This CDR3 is CASSFPRTDGTEAFF. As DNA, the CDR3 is TGTGCCAGCAGCTTTCCCAGGACCGATGGGACTGAAGCTTTCTTT.

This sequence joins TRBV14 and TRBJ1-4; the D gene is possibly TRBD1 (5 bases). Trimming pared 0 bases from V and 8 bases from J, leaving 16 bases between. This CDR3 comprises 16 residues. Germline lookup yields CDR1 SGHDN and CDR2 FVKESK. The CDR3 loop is CASSQDSVQAQEKLFF. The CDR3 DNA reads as TGTGCCAGCAGCCAAGACTCAGTACAGGCTCAGGAAAAACTGTTTTTT.